This is a list of T cell receptor beta chains from one sample in a study of blood T cells in healthy people across ages. TCRdb recomputed calls from the 5' RACE reads with MiXCR, one row per CDR3 protein. The sample records 1.5 million to 2 million distinct CDR3 sequences, under 30% being singletons. Sample: blood. These receptor sequences come from a woman aged 25-40 years in good health. Both conserved end residues are part of each CDR3. The order of the fields is D gene, V gene, clone size, J gene, CDR3 protein, CDR3 DNA. A D gene is named only where the DNA matches it firmly. Where a row states a size, it is once, few, many or the class of an expanded clone; other rows omit it.

TRBD2	TRBV18	NA	TRBJ2-3	CASSPPGGRLTDTQYF	TGTGCCAGCTCACCTCCGGGAGGGCGGCTGACAGATACGCAGTATTTT
NA	TRBV29-1	NA	TRBJ2-3	CSVEGSGGADTQYF	TGCAGCGTTGAGGGTAGCGGTGGTGCAGATACGCAGTATTTT
NA	TRBV5-1	NA	TRBJ1-1	CASSYTTGGDTEAFF	TGCGCCAGCAGCTACACGACAGGCGGGGACACTGAAGCTTTCTTT
NA	TRBV12-3/TRBV12-4	many	TRBJ2-7	CASSSIASAPYEQYF	TGTGCCAGCAGTTCCATCGCCAGCGCCCCCTACGAGCAGTACTTC
NA	TRBV5-1	NA	TRBJ2-5	CASSLEYGLYQETQYF	TGCGCCAGCAGCTTGGAGTACGGGCTGTACCAAGAGACCCAGTACTTC
NA	TRBV20-1	many	TRBJ1-5	CSARTENQPQHF	TGCAGTGCTAGAACCGAGAATCAGCCCCAGCATTTT
NA	TRBV5-6	NA	TRBJ2-7	CASSFGGFTYEQYF	TGTGCCAGCAGCTTCGGCGGGTTCACCTACGAGCAGTACTTC
TRBD1	TRBV7-9	NA	TRBJ1-2	CASSPRDRGRDYTF	TGTGCCAGCAGCCCCCGGGACAGGGGCCGGGACTACACCTTC
NA	TRBV5-1	few	TRBJ2-3	CASSLAGLTSTDTQYF	TGCGCCAGCAGCTTGGCTGGTCTGACTAGCACAGATACGCAGTATTTT
NA	TRBV5-1	many	TRBJ1-1	CASSYGGSGTEAFF	TGCGCCAGCAGCTACGGAGGGTCCGGAACTGAAGCTTTCTTT
NA	TRBV7-3	NA	TRBJ1-1	CASSSGLGEGSSTEAFF	TGTGCCAGCAGCTCCGGGCTGGGAGAGGGGTCAAGCACTGAAGCTTTCTTT
NA	TRBV28	few	TRBJ1-2	CASTLPPVGGAGGYTF	TGTGCCAGCACCCTCCCCCCGGTGGGGGGCGCGGGTGGCTACACCTTC
NA	TRBV9	few	TRBJ2-5	CASSVAPGKETQYF	TGTGCCAGCAGCGTAGCCCCAGGGAAGGAGACCCAGTACTTC
NA	TRBV3-1	NA	TRBJ1-4	CASSQGERLFF	TGTGCCAGCAGCCAAGGGGAGAGACTGTTTTTT
TRBD1	TRBV2	NA	TRBJ2-7	CASTDRVGYEQYF	TGTGCCAGCACGGACAGGGTTGGCTACGAGCAGTACTTC
TRBD1	TRBV28	NA	TRBJ2-3	CATLGRGSGTDTQYF	TGTGCCACCTTAGGCAGGGGGAGTGGCACAGATACGCAGTATTTT
TRBD2	TRBV20-1	many	TRBJ2-4	CSARDRSGGLKNIQYF	TGCAGTGCTAGAGATAGAAGCGGGGGGCTTAAAAACATTCAGTACTTC
NA	TRBV7-2	many	TRBJ1-2	CASSLQGSGYTF	TGTGCCAGCAGCTTACAGGGATCTGGCTACACCTTC
NA	TRBV9	few	TRBJ2-3	CASSTSPFPDTQYF	TGTGCCAGCAGCACCAGCCCGTTCCCAGATACGCAGTATTTT
TRBD2	TRBV20-1	NA	TRBJ2-2	CSARVGGRFGSGELFF	TGCAGTGCTAGAGTTGGCGGGAGATTTGGGTCCGGGGAGCTGTTTTTT
NA	TRBV28	NA	TRBJ1-3	CASSSGGANTIYF	TGTGCCAGCAGTTCCGGGGGGGCAAACACCATATATTTT
NA	TRBV12-3/TRBV12-4	many	TRBJ1-2	CASSAQGAFRYGYTF	TGTGCCAGCAGTGCCCAAGGAGCATTTCGCTATGGCTACACCTTC
TRBD1	TRBV6-5	few	TRBJ2-7	CASSNSGTGGMYEQYF	TGTGCCAGCAGTAACTCCGGGACAGGGGGTATGTACGAGCAGTACTTC
TRBD1	TRBV19	NA	TRBJ2-6	CASSITGGYSSGANVLTF	TGTGCCAGTAGTATCACAGGGGGTTATAGCTCTGGGGCCAACGTCCTGACTTTC
TRBD1	TRBV6-6	NA	TRBJ2-7	CASRKAGTGGTSYEQYF	TGTGCCAGCAGAAAGGCCGGGACAGGGGGCACTTCCTACGAGCAGTACTTC
NA	TRBV20-1	few	TRBJ1-1	CSASNTLNTEAFF	TGCAGTGCTAGTAACACCTTAAACACTGAAGCTTTCTTT
NA	TRBV20-1	NA	TRBJ2-3	CSARDETADTQYF	TGCAGTGCTAGAGATGAGACAGCAGATACGCAGTATTTT
NA	TRBV14	few	TRBJ2-5	CASSQGLTQYF	TGTGCCAGCAGCCAAGGGCTGACCCAGTACTTC
TRBD2	TRBV7-2	NA	TRBJ2-2	CASSISGRGNTGELFF	TGTGCCAGCAGCATAAGCGGGAGGGGGAACACCGGGGAGCTGTTTTTT
TRBD1	TRBV20-1	NA	TRBJ2-2	CSARDRGQALNTGELFF	TGCAGTGCTAGAGATCGCGGACAGGCGCTGAACACCGGGGAGCTGTTTTTT
NA	TRBV3-1	many	TRBJ2-7	CASSQENRDGPFKQYF	TGTGCCAGCAGCCAAGAGAACCGGGACGGGCCCTTCAAGCAGTACTTC
NA	TRBV28	few	TRBJ2-1	CASSLLGQSEQFF	TGTGCCAGCAGTTTATTAGGGCAGTCTGAGCAGTTCTTC
NA	TRBV20-1	few	TRBJ2-5	CSTRESLSQYF	TGCAGTACTAGAGAGTCCCTCTCACAGTACTTC